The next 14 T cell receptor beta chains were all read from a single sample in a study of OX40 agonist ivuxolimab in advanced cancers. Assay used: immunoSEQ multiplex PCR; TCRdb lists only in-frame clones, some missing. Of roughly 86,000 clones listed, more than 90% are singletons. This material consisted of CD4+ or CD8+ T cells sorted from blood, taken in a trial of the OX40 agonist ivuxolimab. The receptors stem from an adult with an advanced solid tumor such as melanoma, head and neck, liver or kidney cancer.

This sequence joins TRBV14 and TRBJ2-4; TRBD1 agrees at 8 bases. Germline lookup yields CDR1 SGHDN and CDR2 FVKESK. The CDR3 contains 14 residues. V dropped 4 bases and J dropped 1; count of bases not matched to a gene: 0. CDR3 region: CASSRQGAKNIQYF. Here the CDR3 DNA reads TGTGCCAGCAGCCGACAGGGGGCCAAAAACATTCAGTACTTC.

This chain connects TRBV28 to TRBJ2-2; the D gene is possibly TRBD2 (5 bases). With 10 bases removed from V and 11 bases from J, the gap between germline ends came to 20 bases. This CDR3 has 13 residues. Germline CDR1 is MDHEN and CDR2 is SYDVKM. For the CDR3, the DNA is TGTGCCACTAGCCTCTTATACCGGGGTGAGCTGTTTTTT. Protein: CATSLLYRGELFF.

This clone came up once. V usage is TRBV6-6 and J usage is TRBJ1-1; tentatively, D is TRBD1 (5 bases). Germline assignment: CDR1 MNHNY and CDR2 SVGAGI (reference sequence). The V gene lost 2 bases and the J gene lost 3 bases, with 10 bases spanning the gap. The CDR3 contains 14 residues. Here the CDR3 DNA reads TGTGCCAGCAGTTACGGGGGTGAGGACACTGAAGCTTTCTTT. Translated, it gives CASSYGGEDTEAFF.

The CDR3 spells CASSREGTGLFRQFF. CDR3 nucleotides: TGTGCCAGTAGTAGGGAGGGGACAGGGCTCTTCCGGCAGTTCTTC. The J gene is TRBJ2-1, the V gene TRBV19; 9 bases agree with TRBD1. After removal of 4 bases from V and 12 bases from J, the junction contained 13 bases not matched to a gene. CDR1 is LNHDA, CDR2 SQIVND, per germline (reference sequence). This CDR3 contains 15 residues.

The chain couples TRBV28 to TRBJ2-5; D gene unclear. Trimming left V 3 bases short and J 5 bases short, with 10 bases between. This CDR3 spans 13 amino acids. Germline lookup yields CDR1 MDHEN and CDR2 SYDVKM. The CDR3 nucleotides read TGTGCCAGCAGTTTGGGTGGGTATGAGACCCAGTACTTC. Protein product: CASSLGGYETQYF.

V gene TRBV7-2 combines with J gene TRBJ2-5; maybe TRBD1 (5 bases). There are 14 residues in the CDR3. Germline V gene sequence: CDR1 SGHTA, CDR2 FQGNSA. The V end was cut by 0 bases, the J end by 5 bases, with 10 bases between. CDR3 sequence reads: CASSLAREFETQYF. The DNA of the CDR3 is TGTGCCAGCAGCTTAGCCAGGGAATTTGAGACCCAGTACTTC. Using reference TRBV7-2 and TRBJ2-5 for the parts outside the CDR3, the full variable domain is GAGVSQSPSNKVTEKGKDVELRCDPISGHTALYWYRQSLGQGLEFLIYFQGNSAPDKSGLPSDRFSAERTGGSVSTLTIQRTQQEDSAVYLCASSLAREFETQYFGPGTRLLVL.

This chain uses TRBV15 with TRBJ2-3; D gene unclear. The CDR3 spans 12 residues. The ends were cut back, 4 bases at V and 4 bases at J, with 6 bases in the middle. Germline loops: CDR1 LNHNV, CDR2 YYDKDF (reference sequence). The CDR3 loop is CATSTTSDTQYF. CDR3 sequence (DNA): TGTGCCACCAGCACCACTTCAGATACGCAGTATTTT.

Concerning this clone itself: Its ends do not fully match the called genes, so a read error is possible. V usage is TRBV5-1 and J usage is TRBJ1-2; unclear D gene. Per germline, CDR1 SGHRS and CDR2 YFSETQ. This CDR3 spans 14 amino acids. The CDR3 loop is CASSLTTGNYGHTF. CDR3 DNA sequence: TGCGCCAGCAGCTTGACTACGGGGAACTATGGCCACACCTTC.

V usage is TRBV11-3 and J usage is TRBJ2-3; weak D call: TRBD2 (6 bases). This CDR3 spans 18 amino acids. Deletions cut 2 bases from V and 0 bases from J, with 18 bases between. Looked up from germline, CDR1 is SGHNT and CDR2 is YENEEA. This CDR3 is CASSLRRGGVGSTDTQYF. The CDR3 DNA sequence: TGTGCCAGCAGCTTACGGCGCGGCGGGGTTGGCAGCACAGATACGCAGTATTTT. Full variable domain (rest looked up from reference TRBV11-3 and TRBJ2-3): EAGVVQSPRYKIIEKKQPVAFWCNPISGHNTLYWYLQNLGQGPELLIRYENEEAVDDSQLPKDRFSAERLKGVDSTLKIQPAELGDSAVYLCASSLRRGGVGSTDTQYFGPGTRLTVL.

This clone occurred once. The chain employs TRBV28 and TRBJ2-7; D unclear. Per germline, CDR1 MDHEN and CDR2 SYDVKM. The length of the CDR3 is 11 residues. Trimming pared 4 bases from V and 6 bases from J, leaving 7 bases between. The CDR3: CASSSYPEQYF. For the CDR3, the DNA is TGTGCCAGCAGTTCCTATCCCGAGCAGTACTTC.

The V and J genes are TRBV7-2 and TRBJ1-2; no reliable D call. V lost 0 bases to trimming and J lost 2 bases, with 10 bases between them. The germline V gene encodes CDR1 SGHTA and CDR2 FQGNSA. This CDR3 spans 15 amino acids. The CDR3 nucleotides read TGTGCCAGCAGCTTAGCGCCACAGAACAACTATGGCTACACCTTC. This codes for CASSLAPQNNYGYTF. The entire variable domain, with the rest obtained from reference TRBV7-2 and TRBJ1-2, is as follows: GAGVSQSPSNKVTEKGKDVELRCDPISGHTALYWYRQSLGQGLEFLIYFQGNSAPDKSGLPSDRFSAERTGGSVSTLTIQRTQQEDSAVYLCASSLAPQNNYGYTFGSGTRLTVV.

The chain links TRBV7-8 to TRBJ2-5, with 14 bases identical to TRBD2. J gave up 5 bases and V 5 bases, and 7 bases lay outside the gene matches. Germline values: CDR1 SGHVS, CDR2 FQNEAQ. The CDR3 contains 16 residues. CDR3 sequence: CASSKPGLAGEETQYF. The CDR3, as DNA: TGTGCCAGCAGCAAACCGGGACTAGCGGGGGAGGAGACCCAGTACTTC. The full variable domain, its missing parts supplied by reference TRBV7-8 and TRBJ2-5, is GAGVSQSPRYKVAKRGQDVALRCDPISGHVSLFWYQQALGQGPEFLTYFQNEAQLDKSGLPSDRFFAERPEGSVSTLKIQRTQQEDSAVYLCASSKPGLAGEETQYFGPGTRLLVL.

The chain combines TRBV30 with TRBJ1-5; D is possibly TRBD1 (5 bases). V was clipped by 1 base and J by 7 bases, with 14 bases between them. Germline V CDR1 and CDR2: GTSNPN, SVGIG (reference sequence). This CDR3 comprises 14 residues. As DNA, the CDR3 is TGTGCCTGGAGTGGAGGGACCGAGACGCAGCCCCAGCATTTT. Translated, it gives CAWSGGTETQPQHF.

The DNA for the CDR3 is TGCGCCAGCAGCCAATATACAGGGAGCAACACCGGGGAGCTGTTTTTT. This translates into CASSQYTGSNTGELFF. The chain has TRBV4-1 and TRBJ2-2; a weak D match, TRBD1 (6 bases). Between the trimmed V and J ends, which lost 2 bases and 2 bases, there was a span of 12 bases. Per germline, CDR1 MGHRA and CDR2 YSYEKL. The length of the CDR3 is 16 residues.